The 25 T cell receptor beta chains below all came from one sample that was sequenced in a study of patients and donors after allogeneic stem cell transplantation. TCRdb re-called the RT-PCR reads through MiXCR, storing one row per CDR3 protein. The sample contains 800,000 to 1,000,000 distinct CDR3 sequences, approximately 19% of which appear only once. The sequencing input was blood, either unsorted or a sorted T cell fraction (not recorded which). The receptors stem from a human donor who was either an allogeneic HSCT recipient or a stem cell or donor lymphocyte infusion donor (not recorded which). It is not recorded whose cells these are; they may come from a transplant donor.

The chain couples TRBV4-3 to TRBJ2-3, with 9 bases aligning to TRBD2. The trim removed 0 bases at V and 2 bases at J, leaving 6 bases unmatched. CDR1 LGHNA and CDR2 YSLEER come from the germline V gene. The CDR3 loop spans 17 amino acids. The chain's CDR3 is CASSQDPAGGATDTQYF. The CDR3 bases are TGCGCCAGCAGCCAAGATCCGGCGGGGGGGGCCACAGATACGCAGTATTTT.

This chain joins TRBV16 and TRBJ2-7; possible D gene TRBD2, 6 bases. This CDR3 region has 13 residues. CDR1 is KGHSY, CDR2 FQNENV, per germline. V lost 4 bases and J 5 bases, leaving 12 bases between the germline ends. The CDR3 region has the DNA TGTGCCAGCAGCCCCTTTGGGGAGGACGAGCAGTACTTC. Its protein is CASSPFGEDEQYF.

Only a few counts were recorded for this clonotype. Compared with germline, one end of the junction differs, possibly owing to a read error. The V call is TRBV27, the J call TRBJ1-1; no clear D gene. The CDR3 sequence is 15 residues long. The V gene's germline CDR1 is MNHEY and CDR2 SMNVEV (reference sequence). CDR3 in DNA: TGTGCCAGCAGTCTATCCGGGATACTGAACACTGAAGCTTTCTTT. Translated, it gives CASSLSGILNTEAFF.

This clonotype appeared many times. The genes are TRBV9 and TRBJ2-1; D not resolved. V dropped 0 bases and J dropped 4 bases, with 11 bases sitting between them. This CDR3 comprises 15 residues. The germline CDR1 and CDR2 sequences are SGDLS and YYNGEE. CDR3 amino acids: CASSVDVGRYNEQFF. The CDR3 DNA sequence: TGTGCCAGCAGCGTAGATGTCGGAAGATACAATGAGCAGTTCTTC.

The chain links TRBV29-1 to TRBJ1-2; D perhaps matches TRBD1 (5 bases). V lost 5 bases and J 8 bases, leaving 12 bases between the germline ends. Germline V lookup: CDR1 SQVTM, CDR2 ANQGSEA. The CDR3 extends over 11 amino acids. The CDR3 reads CSVTRGSGYTF. For the CDR3, the DNA is TGCAGCGTTACGAGGGGTTCGGGCTACACCTTC.

The chain uses TRBV24-1 and TRBJ2-1; D gene ambiguous. V was cut by 6 bases and J by 0 bases, with 11 bases left in between. CDR1 is KGHDR and CDR2 is SFDVKD in the germline V gene. The CDR3 length is 15 residues. CDR3 residues: CATSSDASSYNEQFF. CDR3 DNA sequence: TGTGCCACCAGTTCCGACGCGAGCTCCTACAATGAGCAGTTCTTC.

This clonotype was seen ten or more times. The chain carries TRBV18 and TRBJ2-2; D remains ambiguous. V lost 1 base and J lost 3, with 6 bases in between. The germline V gene has CDR1 KGHSH and CDR2 LQKENI. The CDR3 is 14 residues long. CDR3 DNA sequence: TGTGCCAGCTCACCACGGGCAGACACCGGGGAGCTGTTTTTT. It codes for CASSPRADTGELFF.

V gene TRBV7-9 combines with J gene TRBJ2-3; TRBD2 aligns across 9 bases. Per the germline V gene, CDR1 is SEHNR and CDR2 is FQNEAQ (reference sequence). There are 16 residues in the CDR3. The V gene end was trimmed by 5 bases and the J gene end by 3 bases; junction bases not matched to a gene: 9. CDR3 amino acids: CASSGQREEPTDTQYF. CDR3 sequence (DNA): TGTGCCAGCAGCGGCCAGCGGGAGGAACCTACAGATACGCAGTATTTT.

The V and J genes are TRBV7-9 and TRBJ2-7, with D maybe TRBD1 (6 bases). This CDR3 spans 14 amino acids. V dropped 2 bases and J dropped 5 bases, with 13 bases sitting between them. The germline gives CDR1 SEHNR, CDR2 FQNEAQ (reference sequence). CDR3 protein: CASSLPEGGDEQYF. The CDR3 bases are TGTGCCAGCAGCTTACCGGAAGGGGGAGACGAGCAGTACTTC.

A few counts support this clonotype. The chain joins TRBV30 to TRBJ1-1; D not certain. The CDR3 is 10 amino acids. V gave up 2 bases and J gave up 5 bases, with 3 bases separating them. The germline gives CDR1 GTSNPN, CDR2 SVGIG (reference sequence). CDR3 sequence reads: CAWSMTEAFF. CDR3 in DNA: TGTGCCTGGAGTATGACTGAAGCTTTCTTT.

The chain links TRBV5-1 to TRBJ2-1, with D hard to call. Trimming took off 3 bases at V and 6 bases at J, with 16 bases between the two ends. CDR1 is SGHRS and CDR2 is YFSETQ in the germline V gene. CDR3 length: 15 residues. This chain's CDR3 is CASSSGWDGFNEQFF. In DNA form, the CDR3 reads TGCGCCAGCAGCTCAGGATGGGATGGTTTCAATGAGCAGTTCTTC.

This clonotype showed up just a few times. This sequence joins TRBV24-1 and TRBJ2-2, with D possibly matching TRBD1 (6 bases). This CDR3 region has 14 residues. Germline V lookup: CDR1 KGHDR, CDR2 SFDVKD. Trimming removed 4 bases from V and 1 base from J, with 6 bases in between. Here the CDR3 DNA reads TGTGCCACCAGTGACAGGGGGAACACCGGGGAGCTGTTTTTT. Amino acids: CATSDRGNTGELFF.

This clonotype has only a few counts. The CDR3 is CASSLTSGGSKDTQYF. The CDR3 nucleotides read TGTGCCAGCAGCTTGACTAGCGGGGGCAGTAAAGATACGCAGTATTTT. The chain links TRBV7-2 to TRBJ2-3, with 12 positions matching TRBD2. In germline, CDR1 is SGHTA, CDR2 FQGNSA. The CDR3 is made up of 16 amino acids. Trimming removed 3 bases from V and 5 bases from J; junction bases left unmatched: 6.

V is TRBV15 and J is TRBJ1-2; D may be TRBD1 (5 bases). In germline, CDR1 is LNHNV, CDR2 YYDKDF (reference sequence). V was pared by 0 bases and J by 7 bases, with 21 bases between. The CDR3 consists of 17 residues. CDR3 DNA sequence: TGTGCCACCAGCAGAGATCGTGTTCTGCGCCAGGGCTCTGGCTACACCTTC. Protein sequence: CATSRDRVLRQGSGYTF. The variable domain in full, completed from reference TRBV15 and TRBJ1-2, reads DAMVIQNPRYQVTQFGKPVTLSCSQTLNHNVMYWYQQKSSQAPKLLFHYYDKDFNNEADTPDNFQSRRPNTSFCFLDIRSPGLGDTAMYLCATSRDRVLRQGSGYTFGSGTRLTVV.

J is TRBJ2-3 and V is TRBV6-2 or TRBV6-3; TRBD2 agrees at 10 bases. V lost 2 bases and J lost 1; bases outside the gene matches: 3. The CDR3 length is 16 residues. Germline CDR1 reads MNHEY; CDR2 reads SVGEGT. CDR3 amino acids: CASSYGTSGGTDTQYF. Written as DNA, the CDR3 is TGTGCCAGCAGTTACGGAACTAGCGGGGGCACAGATACGCAGTATTTT.

This clonotype has only a few counts. The gene calls are TRBV7-3 and TRBJ2-3; D may be TRBD2 (6 bases). The CDR3 extends over 15 amino acids. V lost 2 bases and J lost 2, with 11 bases in between. Germline CDR1 reads SGHTA; CDR2 reads FQGTGA. CDR3 DNA: TGTGCCAGCAGCTTATGGTCGGGAGCCACAGATACGCAGTATTTT. This translates into CASSLWSGATDTQYF. The full variable domain, its missing parts supplied by reference TRBV7-3 and TRBJ2-3, is GAGVSQTPSNKVTEKGKYVELRCDPISGHTALYWYRQSLGQGPEFLIYFQGTGAADDSGLPNDRFFAVRPEGSVSTLKIQRTERGDSAVYLCASSLWSGATDTQYFGPGTRLTVL.

The chain couples TRBV15 to TRBJ2-7, with TRBD1 matching over 7 bases. This CDR3 region has 14 residues. V gave up 4 bases and J gave up 2 bases; unmatched junction bases: 5. Germline V lookup: CDR1 LNHNV, CDR2 YYDKDF (reference sequence). The CDR3 reads CATSNRQGPYEQYF. CDR3 sequence (DNA): TGTGCCACCAGCAACAGACAGGGACCCTACGAGCAGTACTTC.

The chain carries TRBV3-1 and TRBJ1-1, with 7 nucleotides matching TRBD1. Per the germline V gene, CDR1 is LGHDT and CDR2 is YNNKEL (reference sequence). The CDR3 has 15 residues. The V gene end was trimmed by 0 bases and the J gene end by 5 bases; junction bases not matched to a gene: 6. The CDR3 reads CASSQDKGARTEAFF. As DNA, the CDR3 is TGTGCCAGCAGCCAAGATAAGGGGGCGAGGACTGAAGCTTTCTTT.

This clonotype was found many times. J is TRBJ2-5 and V is TRBV5-1; D unclear. Trimming stripped 0 bases from V and 0 bases from J, with 12 bases between. Germline loops: CDR1 SGHRS, CDR2 YFSETQ. The CDR3 length is 16 residues. The CDR3 region has the DNA TGCGCCAGCAGCTTGGGTGACCGAAGTCACCAAGAGACCCAGTACTTC. Translated: CASSLGDRSHQETQYF.

The chain combines TRBV12-3 or TRBV12-4 with TRBJ2-7; possible D gene TRBD1, 5 bases. V was cut by 6 bases and J by 5 bases, with 14 bases left in between. The CDR3 length is 13 residues. This CDR3 reads CASSREKGHEQYF. The CDR3 bases are TGTGCCAGCAGCAGGGAAAAGGGCCACGAGCAGTACTTC.

This clonotype has at least ten counts. V usage is TRBV29-1 and J usage is TRBJ1-1; 10 bases align to TRBD1. The CDR3 is 12 residues long. J lost 4 bases, V lost 6 bases, and 2 bases had no gene match. Germline-derived CDR1 and CDR2 are SQVTM and ANQGSEA. For the CDR3, the DNA is TGCAGCGTCCGGACAGGGGGCACTGAAGCTTTCTTT. Translated: CSVRTGGTEAFF.

This clonotype was observed a handful of times. V and J are TRBV30 and TRBJ2-2, with D perhaps given as TRBD1 or TRBD2 (6 bases each). CDR1 is GTSNPN, CDR2 SVGIG, per germline (reference sequence). The CDR3 consists of 16 residues. The germline V and J ends were trimmed by 3 bases and 6 bases, with 20 bases remaining between them. The CDR3 nucleotides are TGTGCCTGGAGGGTCCAGACGGGGGCGGGATCCGGGGAGCTGTTTTTT. This sequence encodes CAWRVQTGAGSGELFF.

This clonotype was counted ten times or more. The junction departs from germline at one end; a sequencing error may be responsible. The chain employs TRBV18 and TRBJ1-1; D unclear. The V gene's germline CDR1 is KGHSH and CDR2 LQKENI. The CDR3 runs 13 residues. Here the CDR3 reads CASSPSLNTEAFF. The CDR3 coding sequence is TGCGCCAGCAGCCCTTCGCTGAACACTGAAGCTTTCTTT.

The rearrangement links TRBV30 to TRBJ1-2; the D gene is possibly TRBD1 (5 bases). Trimming took 0 bases from V and 8 from J, leaving 7 bases between them. CDR3 length: 11 amino acids. Germline CDR1 GTSNPN, CDR2 SVGIG (reference sequence). In nucleotides, the CDR3 is TGTGCCTGGAGTGTAACAGGCGGCTACACCTTC. Amino acid sequence: CAWSVTGGYTF.

This clonotype was counted once. The chain combines TRBV2 with TRBJ2-7, with D maybe TRBD2 (6 bases). This CDR3 is built from 14 residues. V was clipped by 1 base and J by 5 bases, with 12 bases between them. The germline V gene encodes CDR1 SNHLY and CDR2 FYNNEI. The CDR3 is CASSEGRGANEQYF. In DNA, the CDR3 is TGTGCCAGCAGTGAAGGCCGCGGGGCCAACGAGCAGTACTTC. The full variable domain, in which reference TRBV2 and TRBJ2-7 provide the parts outside the CDR3, is EPEVTQTPSHQVTQMGQEVILRCVPISNHLYFYWYRQILGQKVEFLVSFYNNEISEKSEIFDDQFSVERPDGSNFTLKIRSTKLEDSAMYFCASSEGRGANEQYFGPGTRLTVT.